Each of the 22 T cell receptor beta chains below was sequenced from the same sample in a study of CD8+ T cells in alopecia areata. Isolated RNA was reverse transcribed into cDNA used as the sequencing template. Data came from immunoSEQ multiplex PCR; TCRdb stores just in-frame clones and leaves some out. The data contain about 190,000 clones, more than 55% of them seen just once; the ten biggest clones take up approximately 0.63%. Stated treatment: oral pan-JAK inhibitor, 5-10 mg twice daily. Sequenced here: CD4+ T cells sorted from blood, sampled at week 4, from a patient treated with tofacitinib. The receptor set was obtained from a human donor with alopecia areata.

The V call is TRBV18, the J call TRBJ1-1; TRBD1 matches at 9 bases. Trimming at V came to 1 base and at J to 3 bases, leaving 6 bases not matched to a gene. This CDR3 is 16 amino acids long. The germline gives CDR1 KGHSH, CDR2 LQKENI. CDR3 DNA sequence: TGTGCCAGCTCACCACAACAGGGGGCACGGTACACTGAAGCTTTCTTT. This encodes CASSPQQGARYTEAFF.

The J gene is TRBJ2-3, the V gene TRBV6-1, with 7 bases matching TRBD2. CDR1 MNHNS and CDR2 SASEGT come from the germline V gene. The junction had 7 bases not matched to a gene; V was cut back by 6 bases and J by 4 bases. The CDR3 sequence is 14 residues long. CDR3 region: CASSRGLTADTQYF. CDR3 nucleotides: TGTGCCAGCAGCCGGGGACTAACGGCAGATACGCAGTATTTT.

The gene calls are TRBV29-1 and TRBJ1-2; 7 nucleotides match TRBD1. The germline V gene has CDR1 SQVTM and CDR2 ANQGSEA. V lost 7 bases and J lost 0; bases outside the gene matches: 5. The CDR3 spans 13 residues. CDR3 region: CSGGDSPNYGYTF. Written as DNA, the CDR3 is TGCAGCGGGGGGGACAGCCCTAACTATGGCTACACCTTC.

V is TRBV5-1 and J is TRBJ1-2; the match to TRBD1 covers 7 bases. V lost 4 bases to trimming and J lost 6 bases; unmatched junction nucleotides: 6. Germline assignment: CDR1 SGHRS and CDR2 YFSETQ. The CDR3 consists of 13 residues. CDR3 sequence: CASSRDRNNGYTF. CDR3 coding DNA: TGCGCCAGCAGCCGGGACAGAAACAATGGCTACACCTTC.

Here the CDR3 reads CASSEYGGTGELFF. The CDR3 nucleotides read TGTGCCAGCAGTGAATATGGGGGGACCGGGGAGCTGTTTTTT. This sequence joins TRBV25-1 and TRBJ2-2; tentative D call: TRBD2 (6 bases). CDR1 is MGHDK, CDR2 SYGVNS, per germline. This CDR3 has 14 residues. Trimming took off 0 bases at V and 5 bases at J, with 7 bases between the two ends.

V gene TRBV28 combines with J gene TRBJ1-5, with 9 nucleotides matching TRBD1. The CDR3 totals 13 residues. The trim removed 6 bases at V and 6 bases at J, leaving 3 bases unmatched. Per the germline V gene, CDR1 is MDHEN and CDR2 is SYDVKM. This chain's CDR3 is CASRGQGGQPQHF. The DNA of the CDR3 is TGTGCCAGCAGGGGACAGGGTGGTCAGCCCCAGCATTTT.

CDR3 nucleotides: TGTGCCAGCAGTCGGGGCGTTGTCGAGACCCAGTACTTC. This gives the protein CASSRGVVETQYF. The rearrangement links TRBV14 to TRBJ2-5; the D call may be TRBD1 or TRBD2 (5 bases each). Trimming stripped 6 bases from V and 5 bases from J, with 13 bases between. The CDR3 has 13 amino acids. Germline V lookup: CDR1 SGHDN, CDR2 FVKESK.

The chain is built from TRBV29-1 and TRBJ1-5, with 7 nucleotides matching TRBD1. CDR3 length equals 13 residues. Trimming removed 7 bases from V and 7 bases from J; junction bases left unmatched: 10. The germline CDR1 and CDR2 sequences are SQVTM and ANQGSEA. CDR3 nucleotide sequence: TGCAGCGCCCGAGACAGGGAGGGCCAGCCCCAGCATTTT. Translated, it gives CSARDREGQPQHF.

The gene calls are TRBV15 and TRBJ1-1; possibly TRBD1 for D (5 bases). CDR1 and CDR2 (germline): LNHNV, YYDKDF (reference sequence). Trimming removed 1 base from V and 5 bases from J, with 5 bases in between. There are 12 residues in the CDR3. CDR3 nucleotides: TGTGCCACCAGCAGAGGGGGGACTGAAGCTTTCTTT. Translating gives CATSRGGTEAFF.

This clone was seen many times. The sample contains more than one DNA sequence encoding this CDR3. V and J are TRBV14 and TRBJ1-2; D is uncertain. Germline loops: CDR1 SGHDN, CDR2 FVKESK. The V end was cut by 2 bases, the J end by 0 bases, with 4 bases between. The CDR3 extends over 13 amino acids. The CDR3 here is CASSQRANYGYTF. The DNA of the CDR3 is TGTGCCAGCAGCCAAAGGGCTAACTATGGCTACACCTTC.

The chain carries TRBV6-5 and TRBJ2-5, with D perhaps being TRBD1 or TRBD2 (6 bases each). This CDR3 region has 14 residues. V lost 3 bases and J lost 5, with 13 bases in between. From germline, CDR1 is MNHEY and CDR2 SVGAGI. The CDR3 spells CASSYRGARETQYF. In DNA form, the CDR3 reads TGTGCCAGCAGTTATAGGGGGGCTCGGGAGACCCAGTACTTC.

V usage is TRBV29-1 and J usage is TRBJ1-2; TRBD1 is a possible D gene (6 bases). V lost 6 bases and J 2 bases, leaving 22 bases between the germline ends. The CDR3 contains 16 residues. The germline V gene has CDR1 SQVTM and CDR2 ANQGSEA. The DNA for the CDR3 is TGCAGCGTCCAACGCCCCTGGGGGGGCGGGAACTATGGCTACACCTTC. The encoded protein is CSVQRPWGGGNYGYTF.

This rearrangement joins TRBV29-1 to TRBJ2-1; the match to TRBD2 covers 7 bases. Germline V lookup: CDR1 SQVTM, CDR2 ANQGSEA. V was pared by 7 bases and J by 0 bases, with 0 bases of the junction left unmatched. This CDR3 is built from 12 residues. CDR3 nucleotides: TGCAGCGGGGGGGGCTCCTACAATGAGCAGTTCTTC. Its protein product is CSGGGSYNEQFF.

The J gene is TRBJ2-7, the V gene TRBV9, with 15 bases aligning to TRBD2. The CDR3 sequence is 17 residues long. Unmatched junction bases numbered 7, after V lost 4 bases and J lost 2 bases. The germline V gene has CDR1 SGDLS and CDR2 YYNGEE. The DNA of the CDR3 is TGTGCCAGCAGCCCTGGACTAGCGGGAGGGCAGGCCTACGAGCAGTACTTC. Residues: CASSPGLAGGQAYEQYF.

J is TRBJ1-1 and V is TRBV9; unclear D gene. Deletions cut 4 bases from V and 4 bases from J, with 11 bases between. The CDR3 has 13 residues. From germline, CDR1 is SGDLS and CDR2 YYNGEE. CDR3 nucleotides: TGTGCCAGCAGCCCATGGCGGGGCACTGAAGCTTTCTTT. Encoded protein: CASSPWRGTEAFF.

This chain joins TRBV6-5 and TRBJ1-2, with D perhaps TRBD1 (5 bases). CDR1 and CDR2 (germline): MNHEY, SVGAGI. Trimming removed 2 bases from V and 7 bases from J, with 14 bases in between. CDR3 size: 14 residues. The DNA for the CDR3 is TGTGCCAGCAGTTACATCGACACGAGGGGTGGCTACACCTTC. Translating gives CASSYIDTRGGYTF.

V gene TRBV20-1 combines with J gene TRBJ2-7; the D is unclear. CDR1 and CDR2 from the germline V gene are DFQATT and SNEGSKA (reference sequence). V was trimmed by 6 bases and J by 7 bases, leaving 7 bases between them. The CDR3 spans 9 residues. The CDR3 protein is CSAGREQYF. The DNA for the CDR3 is TGCAGTGCCGGACGGGAGCAGTACTTC.

The chain uses TRBV29-1 and TRBJ1-1, with D possibly matching TRBD1 (5 bases). From germline, CDR1 is SQVTM and CDR2 ANQGSEA. The CDR3 is 13 residues long. V was trimmed by 6 bases and J by 5 bases, leaving 16 bases between them. The DNA for the CDR3 is TGCAGCGTCGCCAGGGATGGGGCGACTGAAGCTTTCTTT. Encoded protein: CSVARDGATEAFF.

This clone was seen a handful of times. The rearrangement joins TRBV14 to TRBJ2-7; TRBD1 matches 7 bases. This CDR3 has 16 residues. J gave up 4 bases and V 0 bases, and 9 bases lay outside the gene matches. Per the germline V gene, CDR1 is SGHDN and CDR2 is FVKESK. This CDR3 is CASSQDVGTAYYEQYF. The CDR3 nucleotides are TGTGCCAGCAGCCAAGATGTAGGGACAGCATATTACGAGCAGTACTTC.

This chain links TRBV20-1 with TRBJ2-7; either TRBD1 or TRBD2 may fit D (6 bases each). Trimming took 7 bases from V and 5 from J, leaving 12 bases between them. The CDR3 contains 11 residues. Germline V gene lookup returns CDR1 DFQATT and CDR2 SNEGSKA (reference sequence). CDR3 in DNA: TGCAGTGTCCAGGGGAGGAACGAGCAGTACTTC. The encoded protein is CSVQGRNEQYF.

This clone has more than one count but fewer than ten. Here the CDR3 reads CASSSLKLAGQETQYF. The DNA of the CDR3 is TGTGCCAGCAGCTCCCTTAAACTAGCGGGACAAGAGACCCAGTACTTC. The chain joins TRBV11-2 to TRBJ2-5, with 10 positions matching TRBD2. CDR1 is SGHAT and CDR2 is FQNNGV in the germline V gene. The CDR3 is made up of 16 amino acids. V was pared by 4 bases and J by 2 bases, with 7 bases of the junction left unmatched.

The rearrangement links TRBV5-1 to TRBJ1-1; the D is unclear. Germline CDR1 SGHRS, CDR2 YFSETQ. V was pared by 0 bases and J by 0 bases, with 6 bases between. The CDR3 covers 14 residues. The DNA of the CDR3 is TGCGCCAGCAGCTTGGGGGCCATGAACACTGAAGCTTTCTTT. Protein sequence: CASSLGAMNTEAFF. Combining the CDR3 with reference TRBV5-1 and TRBJ1-1 gives the whole variable domain KAGVTQTPRYLIKTRGQQVTLSCSPISGHRSVSWYQQTPGQGLQFLFEYFSETQRNKGNFPGRFSGRQFSNSRSEMNVSTLELGDSALYLCASSLGAMNTEAFFGQGTRLTVV.